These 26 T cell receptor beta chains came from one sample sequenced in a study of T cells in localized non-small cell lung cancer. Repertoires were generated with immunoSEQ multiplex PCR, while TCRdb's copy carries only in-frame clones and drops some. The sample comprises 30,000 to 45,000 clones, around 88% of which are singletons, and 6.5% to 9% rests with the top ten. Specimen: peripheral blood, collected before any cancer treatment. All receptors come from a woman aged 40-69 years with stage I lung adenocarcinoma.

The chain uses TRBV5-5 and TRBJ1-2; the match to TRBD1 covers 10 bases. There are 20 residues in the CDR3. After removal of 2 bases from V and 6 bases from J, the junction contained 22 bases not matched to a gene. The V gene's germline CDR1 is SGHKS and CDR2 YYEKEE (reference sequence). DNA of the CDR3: TGTGCCAGCAGCTTAAGACTAGCCGGGACAGGGGCTAACCCGACTCATGGCTACACCTTC. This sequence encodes CASSLRLAGTGANPTHGYTF.

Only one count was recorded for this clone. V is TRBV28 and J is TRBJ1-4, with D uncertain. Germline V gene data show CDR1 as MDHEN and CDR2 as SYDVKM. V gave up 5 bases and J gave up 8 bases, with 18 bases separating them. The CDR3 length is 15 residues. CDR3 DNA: TGTGCCAGCAGTCCCCGGTCCCCCTCCAACGAAAAACTGTTTTTT. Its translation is CASSPRSPSNEKLFF.

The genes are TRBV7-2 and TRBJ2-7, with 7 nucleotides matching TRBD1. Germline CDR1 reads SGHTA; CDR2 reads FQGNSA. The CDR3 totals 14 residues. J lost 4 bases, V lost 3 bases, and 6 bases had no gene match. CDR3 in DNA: TGTGCCAGCAGCTTTATAGGGGGCGGGTACGAGCAGTACTTC. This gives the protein CASSFIGGGYEQYF.

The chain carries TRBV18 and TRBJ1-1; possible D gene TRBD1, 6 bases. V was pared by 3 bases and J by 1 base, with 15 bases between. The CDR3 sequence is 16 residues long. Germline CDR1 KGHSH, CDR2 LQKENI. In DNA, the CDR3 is TGTGCCAGCTCACCTAAAATCGGACAGACGAACACTGAAGCTTTCTTT. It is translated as CASSPKIGQTNTEAFF.

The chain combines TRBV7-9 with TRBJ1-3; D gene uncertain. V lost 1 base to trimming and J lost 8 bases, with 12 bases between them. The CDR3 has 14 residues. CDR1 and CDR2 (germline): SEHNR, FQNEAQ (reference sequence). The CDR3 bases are TGTGCCAGCAGCTTAGAGTGGACGTTGGACACCATATATTTT. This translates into CASSLEWTLDTIYF.

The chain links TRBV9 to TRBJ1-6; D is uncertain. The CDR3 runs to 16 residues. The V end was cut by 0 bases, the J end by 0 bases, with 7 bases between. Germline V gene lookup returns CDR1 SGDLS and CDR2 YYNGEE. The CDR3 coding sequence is TGTGCCAGCAGCGTAGGGGGAAGCTCCTATAATTCACCCCTCCACTTT. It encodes CASSVGGSSYNSPLHF.

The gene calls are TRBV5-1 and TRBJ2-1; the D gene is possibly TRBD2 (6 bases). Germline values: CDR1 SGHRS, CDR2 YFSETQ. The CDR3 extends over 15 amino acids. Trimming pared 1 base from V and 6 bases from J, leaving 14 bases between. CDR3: CASSLRAGTGNEQFF. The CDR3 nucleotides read TGCGCCAGCAGCTTGAGGGCGGGGACGGGCAATGAGCAGTTCTTC.

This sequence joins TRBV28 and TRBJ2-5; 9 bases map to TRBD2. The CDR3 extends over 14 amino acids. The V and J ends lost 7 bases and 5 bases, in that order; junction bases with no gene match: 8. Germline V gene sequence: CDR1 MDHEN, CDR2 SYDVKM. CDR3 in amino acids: CASKNGGGAETQYF. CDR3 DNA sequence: TGTGCCAGCAAAAACGGCGGGGGGGCCGAGACCCAGTACTTC.

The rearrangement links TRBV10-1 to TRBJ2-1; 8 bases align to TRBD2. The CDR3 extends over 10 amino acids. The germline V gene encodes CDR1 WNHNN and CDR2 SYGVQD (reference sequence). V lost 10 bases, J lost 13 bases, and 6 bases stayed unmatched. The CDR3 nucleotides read TGCGCCACCCACGGACTAGCACAGTTCTTC. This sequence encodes CATHGLAQFF.

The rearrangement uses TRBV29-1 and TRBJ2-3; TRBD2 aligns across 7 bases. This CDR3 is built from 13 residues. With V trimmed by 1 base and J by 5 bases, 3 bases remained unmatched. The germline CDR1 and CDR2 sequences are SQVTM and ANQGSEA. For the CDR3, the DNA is TGCAGCGTTGAAGCGGGGGGTGTAGATACGCAGTATTTT. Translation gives CSVEAGGVDTQYF.

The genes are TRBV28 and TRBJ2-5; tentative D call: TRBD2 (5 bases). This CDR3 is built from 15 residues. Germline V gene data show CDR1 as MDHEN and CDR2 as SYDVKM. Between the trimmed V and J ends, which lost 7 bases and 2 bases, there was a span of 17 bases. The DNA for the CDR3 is TGTGCCAGCACCGCCGGCCGAGGGAAGCAAGAGACCCAGTACTTC. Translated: CASTAGRGKQETQYF.

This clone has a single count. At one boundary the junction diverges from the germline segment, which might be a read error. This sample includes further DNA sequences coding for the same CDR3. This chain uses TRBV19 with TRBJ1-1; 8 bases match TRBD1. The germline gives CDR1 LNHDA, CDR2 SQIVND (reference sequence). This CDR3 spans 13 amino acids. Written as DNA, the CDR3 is TGTGCCAGTAGTCGGGACAGGAACACCGAAGCTTTCTTT. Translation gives CASSRDRNTEAFF.

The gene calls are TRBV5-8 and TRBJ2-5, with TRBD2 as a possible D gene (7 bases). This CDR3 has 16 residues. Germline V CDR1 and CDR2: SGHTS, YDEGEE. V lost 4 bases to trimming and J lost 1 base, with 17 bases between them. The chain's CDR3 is CASSPMGRGPQETQYF. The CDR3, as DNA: TGTGCCAGCAGCCCCATGGGGCGGGGGCCCCAAGAGACCCAGTACTTC.

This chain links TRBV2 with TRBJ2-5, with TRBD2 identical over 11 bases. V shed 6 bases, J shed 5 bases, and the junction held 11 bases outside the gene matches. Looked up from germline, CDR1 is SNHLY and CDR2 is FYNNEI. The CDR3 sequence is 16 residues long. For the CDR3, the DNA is TGTGCCAGCAGCGAACAGACTAGCGGGGCCGGGGAGACCCAGTACTTC. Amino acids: CASSEQTSGAGETQYF.

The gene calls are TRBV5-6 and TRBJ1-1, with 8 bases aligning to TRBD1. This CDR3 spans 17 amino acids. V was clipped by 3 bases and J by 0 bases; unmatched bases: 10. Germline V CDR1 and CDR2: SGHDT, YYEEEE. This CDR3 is CASSSSRTGRMNTEAFF. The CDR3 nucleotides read TGTGCCAGCAGCTCGAGTCGGACAGGGAGGATGAACACTGAAGCTTTCTTT.

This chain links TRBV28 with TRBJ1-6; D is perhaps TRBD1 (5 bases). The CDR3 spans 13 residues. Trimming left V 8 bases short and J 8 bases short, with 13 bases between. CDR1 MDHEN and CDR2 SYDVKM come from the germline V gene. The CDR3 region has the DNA TGTGCCAGCGTAGGCAGGGTTTATTCACCCCTCCACTTT. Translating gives CASVGRVYSPLHF.

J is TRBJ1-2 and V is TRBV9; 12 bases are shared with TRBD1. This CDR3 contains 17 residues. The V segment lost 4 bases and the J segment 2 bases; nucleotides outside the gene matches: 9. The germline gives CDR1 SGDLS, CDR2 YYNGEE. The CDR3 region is CASSTPGQGARNYGYTF. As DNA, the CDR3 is TGTGCCAGCAGCACCCCGGGACAGGGGGCGAGGAACTATGGCTACACCTTC.

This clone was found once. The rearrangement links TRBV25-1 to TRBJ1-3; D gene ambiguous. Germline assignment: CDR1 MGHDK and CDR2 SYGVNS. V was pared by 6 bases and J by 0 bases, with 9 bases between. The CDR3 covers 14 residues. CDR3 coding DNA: TGTGCCAGCAGCTGGGGTCACTCTGGAAACACCATATATTTT. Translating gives CASSWGHSGNTIYF.

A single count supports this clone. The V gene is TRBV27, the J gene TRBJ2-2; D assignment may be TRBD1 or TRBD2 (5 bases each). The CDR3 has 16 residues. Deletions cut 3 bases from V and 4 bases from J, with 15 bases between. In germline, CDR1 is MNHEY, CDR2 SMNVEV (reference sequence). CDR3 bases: TGTGCCAGCAGTTTTAATACGTTCGGGACCACCGGGGAGCTGTTTTTT. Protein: CASSFNTFGTTGELFF.

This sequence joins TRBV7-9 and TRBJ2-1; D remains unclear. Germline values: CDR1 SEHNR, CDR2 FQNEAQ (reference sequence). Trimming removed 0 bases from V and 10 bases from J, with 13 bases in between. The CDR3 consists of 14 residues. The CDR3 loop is CASSLAAGPREQFF. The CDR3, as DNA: TGTGCCAGCAGCTTAGCGGCAGGACCTCGCGAGCAGTTCTTC.

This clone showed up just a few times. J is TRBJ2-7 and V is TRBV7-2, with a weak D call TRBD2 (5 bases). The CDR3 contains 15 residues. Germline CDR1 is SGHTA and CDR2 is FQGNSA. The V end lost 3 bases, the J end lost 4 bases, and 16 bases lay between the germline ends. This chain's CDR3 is CASSFSTRSLYEQYF. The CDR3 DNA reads TGTGCCAGCAGCTTTTCCACTAGATCCCTATACGAGCAGTACTTC.

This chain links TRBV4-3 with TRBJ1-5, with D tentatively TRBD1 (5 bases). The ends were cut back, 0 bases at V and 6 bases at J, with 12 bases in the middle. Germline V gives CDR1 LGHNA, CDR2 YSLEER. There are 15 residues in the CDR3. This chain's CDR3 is CASSQEYGDPQPQHF. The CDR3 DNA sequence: TGCGCCAGCAGCCAAGAATACGGGGACCCTCAGCCCCAGCATTTT.

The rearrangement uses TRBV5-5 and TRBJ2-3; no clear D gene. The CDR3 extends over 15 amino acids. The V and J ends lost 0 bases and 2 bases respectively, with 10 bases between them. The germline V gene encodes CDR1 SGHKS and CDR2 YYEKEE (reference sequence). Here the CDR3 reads CASSLVGSPTDTQYF. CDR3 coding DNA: TGTGCCAGCAGCTTGGTAGGCAGTCCCACAGATACGCAGTATTTT.

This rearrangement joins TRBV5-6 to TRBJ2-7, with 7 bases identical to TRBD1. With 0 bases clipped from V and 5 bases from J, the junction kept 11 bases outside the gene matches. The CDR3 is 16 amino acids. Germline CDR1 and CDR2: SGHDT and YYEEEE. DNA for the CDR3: TGTGCCAGCAGCTTGGCCGGGCCAGGGGGAGTAAACGAGCAGTACTTC. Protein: CASSLAGPGGVNEQYF.

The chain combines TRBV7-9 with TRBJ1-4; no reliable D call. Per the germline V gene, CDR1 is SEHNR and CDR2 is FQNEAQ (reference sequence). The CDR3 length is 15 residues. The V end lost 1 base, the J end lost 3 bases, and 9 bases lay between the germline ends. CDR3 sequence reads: CASSLGGGANEKLFF. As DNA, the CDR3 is TGTGCCAGCAGCTTAGGTGGCGGAGCTAATGAAAAACTGTTTTTT.

DNA for the CDR3: TGTGCCAGCAGCCAATCGCCGGGACAAGCCTATGGCTACACCTTC. It specifies CASSQSPGQAYGYTF. The chain is built from TRBV14 and TRBJ1-2, with D possibly TRBD1 on 6 matching bases. V dropped 2 bases and J dropped 4 bases, with 14 bases sitting between them. This CDR3 is 15 amino acids long. CDR1 and CDR2 (germline): SGHDN, FVKESK.